This entry lists 8 T cell receptor beta chains sequenced from one sample in a study of CD8 T cells in Susac syndrome (dated by TCRdb to between 2019 and 2020). The library was prepared using the immunoSEQ multiplex PCR assay. RNA was extracted using the RNeasy kit, and about 0.5 to 1 ug of the RNA was reverse transcribed with random hexamers. TCRdb reprocessing: public reads trimmed at Q25 with fastp, clones called with MiXCR, in-frame beta chains kept. CDR3 protein duplicates are merged, each entry listing the most common genes and DNA. This sample gives roughly 140,000 distinct CDR3 sequences in total; approximately 95% of them show up just once. The ten largest clones capture roughly 0.29% of the sample. Sequencing was performed on CD8+ T cells from PBMCs. These receptors originate from a human donor in good health.

This clonotype was detected only a few times. V and J are TRBV27 and TRBJ2-7, with D perhaps matching TRBD2 (6 bases). This CDR3 comprises 12 residues. The germline V gene encodes CDR1 MNHEY and CDR2 SMNVEV (reference sequence). The ends were cut back, 2 bases at V and 4 bases at J, with 6 bases in the middle. The CDR3 nucleotides read TGTGCCAGCAGTTTAGCGGGGTACGAGCAGTACTTC. Its translation: CASSLAGYEQYF.

The V and J genes are TRBV6-5 and TRBJ2-1; the match to TRBD2 covers 11 bases. Germline CDR1 MNHEY, CDR2 SVGAGI. The junction had 2 bases not matched to a gene; V was cut back by 2 bases and J by 5 bases. The CDR3 length is 15 residues. This CDR3 reads CASSYTSGSHNEQFF. The DNA for the CDR3 is TGTGCCAGCAGTTACACTAGCGGGAGCCACAATGAGCAGTTCTTC.

This clonotype was seen just once. The V gene is TRBV9, the J gene TRBJ2-1, with 11 nucleotides matching TRBD2. V shed 3 bases, J shed 6 bases, and the junction held 2 bases outside the gene matches. The CDR3 totals 14 residues. Germline CDR1 and CDR2: SGDLS and YYNGEE. The DNA for the CDR3 is TGTGCCAGCAGCGGCGGACTAGCGGGCAATGAGCAGTTCTTC. Its protein product is CASSGGLAGNEQFF.

This clonotype was counted between two and nine times. The chain links TRBV27 to TRBJ1-1; tentative D call: TRBD1 (6 bases). Per the germline V gene, CDR1 is MNHEY and CDR2 is SMNVEV (reference sequence). CDR3 length: 13 residues. Between the trimmed V and J ends, which lost 5 bases and 8 bases, there was a span of 15 bases. Here the CDR3 DNA reads TGTGCCAGCAGTCCGACCCCCGACAGGGAAGCTTTCTTT. Translated, it gives CASSPTPDREAFF.

The V gene is TRBV27, the J gene TRBJ2-7, with 8 bases fitting TRBD2. Germline CDR1 reads MNHEY; CDR2 reads SMNVEV (reference sequence). With 9 bases clipped from V and 4 bases from J, the junction kept 8 bases outside the gene matches. The CDR3 is made up of 13 amino acids. This CDR3 reads CASAVGGRYEQYF. In DNA form, the CDR3 reads TGTGCCAGTGCGGTGGGCGGGAGGTACGAGCAGTACTTC.

The rearrangement joins TRBV29-1 to TRBJ1-2, with D unclear. The CDR3 has 11 residues. Trimming removed 1 base at V and 7 bases at J, with 7 bases between. CDR1 and CDR2 (germline): SQVTM, ANQGSEA. CDR3 amino acids: CSVEGRIGYTF. DNA of the CDR3: TGCAGCGTTGAAGGGCGTATTGGCTACACCTTC.

This chain uses TRBV27 with TRBJ2-7, with a tentative D call TRBD1 (6 bases). The CDR3 runs 13 residues. The germline gives CDR1 MNHEY, CDR2 SMNVEV (reference sequence). V lost 5 bases, J lost 2 bases, and 10 bases lay in between. CDR3 in amino acids: CASSQGQTYEQYF. CDR3 in DNA: TGTGCCAGCAGTCAAGGACAGACCTACGAGCAGTACTTC.

J is TRBJ2-7 and V is TRBV20-1; D might be TRBD2 (6 bases). This CDR3 is built from 13 residues. V gave up 8 bases and J gave up 5 bases, with 19 bases separating them. Germline V gene data show CDR1 as DFQATT and CDR2 as SNEGSKA (reference sequence). As DNA, the CDR3 is TGCAGTTCTCCCCGGGACTCCTGGAACGAGCAGTACTTC. Its translation: CSSPRDSWNEQYF.